In this sample, the clone carrying this T cell receptor (beta chain) turned up a few times. The antigen is unknown. Assay used: immunoSEQ multiplex PCR; TCRdb lists only in-frame clones, some missing. The repertoire holds about 76,000 clones, with almost 85% as singletons. This CDR3 is 16 amino acids long. Germline loops: CDR1 SNHLY, CDR2 FYNNEI. Trimming took 0 bases from V and 4 from J; bases not matched to a gene: 5. The data are from a study of OX40 agonist ivuxolimab in advanced cancers. Findings and caveats of the study: Fewer expanded clones were found on average in CD4+ than in CD8+ T cells.

Sample: CD4+ or CD8+ T cells sorted from blood, taken in a trial of the OX40 agonist ivuxolimab. The genes are TRBV2 and TRBJ2-1, with 8 bases fitting TRBD2. This TCR was recovered from an adult with an advanced solid tumor such as melanoma, head and neck, liver or kidney cancer. CDR3 nucleotides: TGTGCCAGCAGTGAAGCCCAGCGGGGGAGTTACAATGAGCAGTTCTTC. Translating gives CASSEAQRGSYNEQFF.